Detailed here is one T cell receptor (beta chain). Its specificity is unknown. Healthy bone marrow donors formed the donor group. This entry belongs to a study of cytomegalovirus exposure and HLA in healthy donors. General study findings and limits: Using the classifier, cytomegalovirus status was reportedly diagnosed with high specificity and sensitivity. Cytomegalovirus-associated status was assigned to approximately 160 TCR beta chains.

The CDR3 is made up of 14 amino acids. The V gene's germline CDR1 is SGHVS and CDR2 FQNEAQ. Trimming left V 1 base short and J 6 bases short, with 12 bases between. The PCR contained 60 Vbeta and 13 Jbeta primers. Produced via immunoSEQ multiplex PCR; TCRdb's table is partial and in-frame only. The sample includes fewer than 200,000 clones, about 80% seen only once; the top ten take 0.6% to 0.7%. This clonotype originated in a boy younger than 18 in good health and CMV-seronegative. The sample consisted of PBMCs. The gene calls are TRBV7-8 and TRBJ1-2; tentatively, D is TRBD1 (5 bases). The CDR3 nucleotides are TGTGCCAGCAGCTTAGTCGCAGGGAAGGATGGCTACACCTTC. This translates into CASSLVAGKDGYTF.